The rows below give T cell receptor beta chains drawn from one sample of a study of T-cell reconstitution after alpha-beta-depleted transplantation in children. TCRdb ran MiXCR on the PCR reads and lists one entry per CDR3 protein. This table holds about 300,000 distinct CDR3 sequences, roughly 7.8% found once. Sample: peripheral blood, taken 360 days after TCRalphabeta/CD19-depleted stem cell transplant. Receptors originate from a female patient aged 2-9 years who had a stem cell transplant for Fanconi anemia, so the T cells may come from the graft donor. Both conserved end residues are trimmed from each CDR3. Fields, in order: V gene, CDR3 length, CDR3 protein.

>TRBV7-9|13
ASSLAGSVGYEQY
>TRBV6-5|13
ASSWTGRDTGELF
>TRBV20-1|11
SAAGRGGTEAF
>TRBV15|15
ATSRVTAWRGNYGYT
>TRBV20-1|10
SARQQNEKLF
>TRBV9|12
ASSGRPNTGELF
>TRBV5-1|13
ASSLVGGQNTEAF
>TRBV20-1|13
SATPPERASRSAF
>TRBV5-1|16
ASSLGTGVSSGANVLT
>TRBV28|15
ASSGGETSGHTDTQY
>TRBV3-1|12
ASSQVLPADTQY
>TRBV11-2|13
ASTLAGFLFNEQF
>TRBV6-1|11
ASSRDSRGEQF
>TRBV20-1|15
SATKVSGRSARNEQF
>TRBV7-2|14
ASSQLAGLNTGELF
>TRBV12-3/TRBV12-4|16
ASSHRLAGGPSTDTQY
>TRBV12-3/TRBV12-4|15
ASSLAEWGAGPDTQY
>TRBV7-8|10
ASSLASDEQF
>TRBV5-5|11
ASSLFDNTEAF
>TRBV18|12
ASSHGRSYNEQF
>TRBV7-9|13
ASSRIGLTEETQY
>TRBV4-2|16
ASSQGPIAGARTDTQY
>TRBV5-1|12
ASSLTGAGYEQY
>TRBV12-3/TRBV12-4|14
ASSLGLPTLHNEQF
>TRBV5-1|14
ASSSGGTGMEETQY
>TRBV12-3/TRBV12-4|10
ASNYGGETQY
>TRBV7-9|9
ARNCWGLQF
>TRBV20-1|13
SATLSEVEGTEAF
>TRBV28|12
ASSPAGGQETQY
>TRBV9|13
ASSVGWLAKNIQY
>TRBV10-2|11
ASNVGRDTEAF
>TRBV29-1|10
STREGSGELF
>TRBV21-1|14
ASSKVVGGNQETQY
>TRBV20-1|13
SASSNPGLEGTQY
>TRBV4-3|13
ASSQVGLSTDTQY
>TRBV7-9|16
ASSLLFPERMVTYEQY
>TRBV11-2|16
ASSPLDFWRRSYNEQY
>TRBV6-5|15
ASSSRRVAGEYNEQF
>TRBV5-6|14
ASSLDFGLSNAEAF
>TRBV24-1|12
ATSPRDTSYEQF
>TRBV20-1|12
SASFGTKHYEQY
>TRBV27|15
ASSLSRGRALLYEQY
>TRBV5-6|11
ASSFRVGVEQY
>TRBV9|11
ASSENLRTEAF
>TRBV4-1|14
ASSHPPSVGYNEQF
>TRBV20-1|10
SVAGNSYEQY
>TRBV5-1|12
ASSENGSRETQY
>TRBV18|13
ASSPSAGGSYEQY
>TRBV4-3|12
ASSQVSDRAGYT
>TRBV3-1|15
ASSRSGGRALGNEQF
>TRBV7-6|14
ASSLGGLANTGELF
>TRBV6-5|13
ASARLAQFTDTQY
>TRBV11-2|12
ASSLYESAGELF
>TRBV20-1|14
SARHLPGTGLYGYT
>TRBV18|10
ASSPKGDEQY
>TRBV27|15
ASSPTEDCCSGTEAF
>TRBV4-1|11
ASSQFSPDTQY
>TRBV20-1|11
SAGTEGSDTQY
>TRBV6-2/TRBV6-3|11
ASMGTGDSEAF